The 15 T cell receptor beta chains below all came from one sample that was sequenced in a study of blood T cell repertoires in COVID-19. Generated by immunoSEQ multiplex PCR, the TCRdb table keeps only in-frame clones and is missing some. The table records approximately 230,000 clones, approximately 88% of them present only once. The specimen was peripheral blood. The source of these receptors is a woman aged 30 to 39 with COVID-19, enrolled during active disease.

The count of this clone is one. The CDR3 protein is CASSPPTGEAFF. The CDR3 DNA follows: TGTGCCAGCTCACCTCCGACGGGTGAAGCTTTCTTT. The chain is built from TRBV18 and TRBJ1-1; the D is unclear. Germline CDR1 is KGHSH and CDR2 is LQKENI. The CDR3 is 12 residues long. The germline V and J ends were trimmed by 3 bases and 7 bases, with 9 bases remaining between them.

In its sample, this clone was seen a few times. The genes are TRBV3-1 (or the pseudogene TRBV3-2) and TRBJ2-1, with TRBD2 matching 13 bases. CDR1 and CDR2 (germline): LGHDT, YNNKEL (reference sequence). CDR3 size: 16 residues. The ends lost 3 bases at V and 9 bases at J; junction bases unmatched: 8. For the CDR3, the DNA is TGTGCCAGCAGCCAGGTTTGGACTAGCGGGAGCAGTGAGCAGTTCTTC. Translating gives CASSQVWTSGSSEQFF.

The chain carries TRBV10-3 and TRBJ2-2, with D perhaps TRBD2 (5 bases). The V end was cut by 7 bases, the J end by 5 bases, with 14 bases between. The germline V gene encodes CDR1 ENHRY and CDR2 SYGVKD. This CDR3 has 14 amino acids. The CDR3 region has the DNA TGTGCCATCATGGGGTCGCCGGGGACCGGGGAGCTGTTTTTT. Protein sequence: CAIMGSPGTGELFF.

CDR3 sequence (DNA): TGTGCCAGCAGTTTAGGTGGCGGAGAGCAGTTCTTC. As protein: CASSLGGGEQFF. The genes are TRBV27 and TRBJ2-1; D uncertain. CDR3 size: 12 residues. Germline V gene lookup returns CDR1 MNHEY and CDR2 SMNVEV (reference sequence). The ends were cut back, 2 bases at V and 10 bases at J, with 9 bases in the middle.

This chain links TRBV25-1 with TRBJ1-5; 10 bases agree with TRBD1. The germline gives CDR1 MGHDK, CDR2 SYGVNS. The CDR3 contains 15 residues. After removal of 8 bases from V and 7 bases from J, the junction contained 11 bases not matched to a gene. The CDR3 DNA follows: TGTGCCAGCGCCCTCTTGACAGGGGGCCGGCAGCCCCAGCATTTT. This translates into CASALLTGGRQPQHF.

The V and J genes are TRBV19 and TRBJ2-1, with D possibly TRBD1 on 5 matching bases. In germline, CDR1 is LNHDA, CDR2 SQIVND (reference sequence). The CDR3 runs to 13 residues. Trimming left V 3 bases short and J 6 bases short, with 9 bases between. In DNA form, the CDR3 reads TGTGCCAGTAGTATGGGCAGGGCCAATGAGCAGTTCTTC. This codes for CASSMGRANEQFF.

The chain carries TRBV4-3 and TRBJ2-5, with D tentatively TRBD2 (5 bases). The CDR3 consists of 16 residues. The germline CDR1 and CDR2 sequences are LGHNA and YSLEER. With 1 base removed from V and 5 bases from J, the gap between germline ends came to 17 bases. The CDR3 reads CASSQGAANSGETQYF. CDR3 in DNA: TGCGCCAGCAGCCAAGGCGCAGCTAACTCGGGGGAGACCCAGTACTTC.

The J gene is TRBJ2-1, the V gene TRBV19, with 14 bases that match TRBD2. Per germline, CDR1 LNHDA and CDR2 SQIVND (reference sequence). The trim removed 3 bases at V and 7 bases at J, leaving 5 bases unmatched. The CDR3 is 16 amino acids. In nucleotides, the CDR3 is TGTGCCAGTAGTATGGGGACTAGCGGGAGTTGGAATGAGCAGTTCTTC. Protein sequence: CASSMGTSGSWNEQFF.

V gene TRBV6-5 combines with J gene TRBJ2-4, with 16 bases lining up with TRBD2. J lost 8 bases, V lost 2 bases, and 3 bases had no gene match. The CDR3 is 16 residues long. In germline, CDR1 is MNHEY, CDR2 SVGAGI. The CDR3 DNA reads TGTGCCAGCAGTTACCCGGGACTAGCGGGAGGGGACATTCAGTACTTC. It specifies CASSYPGLAGGDIQYF.

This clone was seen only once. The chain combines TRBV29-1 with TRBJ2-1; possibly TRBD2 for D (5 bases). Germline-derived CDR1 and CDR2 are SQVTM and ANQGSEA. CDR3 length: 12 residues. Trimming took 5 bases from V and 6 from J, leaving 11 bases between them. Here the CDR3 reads CSVRWRANEQFF. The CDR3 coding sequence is TGCAGCGTTCGGTGGCGGGCCAATGAGCAGTTCTTC.

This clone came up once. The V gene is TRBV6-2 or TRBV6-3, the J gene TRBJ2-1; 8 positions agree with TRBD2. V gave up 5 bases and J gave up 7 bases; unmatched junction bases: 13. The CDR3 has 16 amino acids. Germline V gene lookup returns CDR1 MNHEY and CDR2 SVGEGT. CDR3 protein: CASSGGTGGPRNEQFF. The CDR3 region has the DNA TGTGCCAGCAGTGGAGGCACGGGAGGGCCGAGGAATGAGCAGTTCTTC.

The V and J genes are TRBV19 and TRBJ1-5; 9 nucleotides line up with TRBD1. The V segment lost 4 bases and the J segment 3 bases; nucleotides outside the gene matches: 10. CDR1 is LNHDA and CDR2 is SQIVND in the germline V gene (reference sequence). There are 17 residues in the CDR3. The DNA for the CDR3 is TGTGCCAGTAGTACGGGGACAGGGAGCAGGGTCAATCAGCCCCAGCATTTT. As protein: CASSTGTGSRVNQPQHF.

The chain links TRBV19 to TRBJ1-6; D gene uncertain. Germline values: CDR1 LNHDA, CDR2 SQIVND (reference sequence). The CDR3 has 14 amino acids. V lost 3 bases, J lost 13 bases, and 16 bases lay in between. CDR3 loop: CASSMWQDLTPLHF. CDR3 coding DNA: TGTGCCAGTAGTATGTGGCAGGACTTAACTCCCCTCCACTTT.

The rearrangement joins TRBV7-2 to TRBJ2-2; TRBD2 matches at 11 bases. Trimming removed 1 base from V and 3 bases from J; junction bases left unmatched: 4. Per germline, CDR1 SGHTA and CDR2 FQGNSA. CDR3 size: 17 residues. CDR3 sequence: CASSLVAGGSYTGELFF. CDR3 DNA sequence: TGTGCCAGCAGCTTAGTAGCGGGGGGGTCGTACACCGGGGAGCTGTTTTTT.

The chain's CDR3 is CASSLRGLNYGYTF. The CDR3 coding sequence is TGTGCCAGCAGTTTAAGGGGGCTCAACTATGGCTACACCTTC. The chain is built from TRBV28 and TRBJ1-2; 7 nucleotides line up with TRBD1. The ends lost 2 bases at V and 2 bases at J; junction bases unmatched: 2. Germline values: CDR1 MDHEN, CDR2 SYDVKM. The CDR3 length is 14 residues.